This TCR beta chain was observed in a study of chemoradiotherapy in HPV16-positive cancers. The CDR3 totals 14 residues. Unmatched junction bases numbered 10, after V lost 7 bases and J lost 6 bases. Germline CDR1 SGHTA, CDR2 FQGNSA. The table came from immunoSEQ multiplex PCR; TCRdb's copy has only in-frame clones and leaves some out. Here the sample spans 40,000 or so clones, around 80% being singletons. J is TRBJ2-7 and V is TRBV7-2, with 9 nucleotides matching TRBD1. This receptor was taken from a human donor with HPV-associated anogenital cancer. Sequences were derived from blood, sampled from a patient who underwent chemoradiotherapy. The CDR3 sequence is CASTKLQGALEQYF. Written as DNA, the CDR3 is TGTGCCAGCACCAAACTACAGGGGGCTCTCGAGCAGTACTTC.